The 26 T cell receptor beta chains below all came from one sample that was sequenced in a study of T cells in Graves' hyperthyroidism and ophthalmopathy. Amplification yielded TCR beta CDR3 regions, with RNA transcripts as the source. With the HTBI primer set, the TCR CDR3 went through a first round of RT-PCR. Via MiXCR, TCRdb re-called the multiplex PCR reads, giving one row per CDR3 protein. The sample contains about 410,000 distinct CDR3 sequences, roughly 14% of which appear only once. The specimen sequenced was blood. The receptors were gathered from a man younger than 35 with Graves' ophthalmopathy.

This clonotype has a count of ten or more. V and J are TRBV20-1 and TRBJ2-7; possible D gene TRBD1, 5 bases. The ends were cut back, 3 bases at V and 3 bases at J, with 12 bases in the middle. Germline CDR1 and CDR2: DFQATT and SNEGSKA (reference sequence). The CDR3 is 13 residues long. The CDR3 DNA reads as TGCAGTGCTAGGGGGCCAGTCTACTACGAGCAGTACTTC. Translated: CSARGPVYYEQYF.

This clonotype turned up a few times. V is TRBV19 and J is TRBJ2-1; D is unclear. CDR3 length: 16 amino acids. V was pared by 2 bases and J by 0 bases, with 11 bases between. Germline-derived CDR1 and CDR2 are LNHDA and SQIVND (reference sequence). The CDR3 DNA reads TGTGCCAGTAGTATACTGGGCGTGAGCTCCTACAATGAGCAGTTCTTC. Encoded protein: CASSILGVSSYNEQFF.

The chain recombines TRBV2 with TRBJ1-2, with TRBD1 identical over 10 bases. V lost 4 bases and J lost 2; bases outside the gene matches: 7. CDR1 is SNHLY, CDR2 FYNNEI, per germline. The CDR3 totals 16 residues. DNA of the CDR3: TGTGCCAGCAGTGCCACCGGGACAGGGGAGAACTATGGCTACACCTTC. Translated: CASSATGTGENYGYTF.

In this sample, this clonotype turned up many times. The rearrangement links TRBV10-2 to TRBJ2-7; maybe TRBD2 (5 bases). Deletions cut 4 bases from V and 2 bases from J, with 6 bases between. This CDR3 contains 12 residues. Germline V CDR1 and CDR2: WSHSY, SAAADI. CDR3 coding DNA: TGCGCCAGCAGTGTCGGGACCTACGAGCAGTACTTC. It translates to CASSVGTYEQYF.

This clonotype was picked up a small number of times. Here the CDR3 DNA reads TGTGCCAGCTCACCACCCGCGGGACAGGGCTATGGCTACACCTTC. Protein sequence: CASSPPAGQGYGYTF. The V and J genes are TRBV18 and TRBJ1-2; TRBD1 matches 9 bases. The CDR3 is made up of 15 amino acids. The V segment lost 0 bases and the J segment 4 bases; nucleotides outside the gene matches: 3. Germline lookup yields CDR1 KGHSH and CDR2 LQKENI. The full variable domain, in which reference TRBV18 and TRBJ1-2 provide the parts outside the CDR3, is NAGVMQNPRHLVRRRGQEARLRCSPMKGHSHVYWYRQLPEEGLKFMVYLQKENIIDESGMPKERFSAEFPKEGPSILRIQQVVRGDSAAYFCASSPPAGQGYGYTFGSGTRLTVV.

Many counts were recorded for this clonotype. CDR3 region: CASSTIAGGPPYEQYF. CDR3 DNA: TGTGCCAGCAGCACAATAGCGGGGGGGCCCCCCTACGAGCAGTACTTC. The gene calls are TRBV13 and TRBJ2-7; TRBD2 matches at 11 bases. Germline CDR1 and CDR2: PRHDT and FYEKMQ (reference sequence). With V trimmed by 5 bases and J by 2 bases, 8 bases remained unmatched. This CDR3 is built from 16 residues.

The V and J genes are TRBV24-1 and TRBJ2-7; 8 bases match TRBD2. V shed 4 bases and J 7 bases; nucleotides not matched to a gene: 17. This CDR3 has 17 amino acids. Per the germline V gene, CDR1 is KGHDR and CDR2 is SFDVKD. The CDR3 DNA sequence: TGTGCCACCAGTGACAATGCAGACGGGAGGGTCCCCGGGGAGCAGTACTTC. Its translation is CATSDNADGRVPGEQYF.

A word on this clonotype: A junction end diverges from the germline sequence, so it may reflect a read error. This rearrangement joins TRBV7-7 to TRBJ2-1, with TRBD2 matching 10 bases. This CDR3 comprises 15 residues. Germline CDR1 SSHAT, CDR2 FNYEAQ (reference sequence). The CDR3 reads CASSSLAGVVNEQFF. DNA for the CDR3: TGTGCTAGCAGCTCCCTAGCGGGAGTAGTCAATGAGCAGTTCTTC.

In this sample, this clonotype turned up a few times. One base away lies a much larger clone, so this may be a sequencing read error. V is TRBV30 and J is TRBJ2-1; either TRBD1 or TRBD2 may fit D (5 bases each). Deletions cut 6 bases from V and 8 bases from J, with 17 bases between. This CDR3 is 13 amino acids long. Looked up from germline, CDR1 is GTSNPN and CDR2 is SVGIG (reference sequence). As DNA, the CDR3 is TGTGCCTGCCCGGATCGAAGGGGACATGAGCAGTTCTTC. Residues: CACPDRRGHEQFF.

This clonotype was detected a few times. Germline is not matched at one junction end, which may reflect a read error. This chain uses TRBV2 with TRBJ1-5, with D maybe TRBD1 (6 bases). Germline V lookup: CDR1 SNHLY, CDR2 FYNNEI. There are 15 residues in the CDR3. The CDR3 DNA sequence: TGTGCCAGTAACCGGGACACCTATAGCGATCAGCCCCAGCATTTT. It is translated as CASNRDTYSDQPQHF. The variable domain in full, with the rest retrieved from reference TRBV2 and TRBJ1-5, is EPEVTQTPSHQVTQMGQEVILRCVPISNHLYFYWYRQILGQKVEFLVSFYNNEISEKSEIFDDQFSVERPDGSNFTLKIRSTKLEDSAMYFCASNRDTYSDQPQHFGDGTRLSIL.

This clonotype was seen repeatedly, ten times or more. This rearrangement joins TRBV28 to TRBJ1-5, with 7 positions matching TRBD1. The CDR3 contains 15 residues. Per germline, CDR1 MDHEN and CDR2 SYDVKM. Germline trimming cut 6 bases from V and 6 bases from J; bases unmatched to any gene: 11. DNA for the CDR3: TGTGCCAGCAGATCCGACAGGGAGGTGGGTCAGCCCCAGCATTTT. Translating gives CASRSDREVGQPQHF.

This clonotype has ten or more counts. The chain couples TRBV5-4 to TRBJ2-3, with 9 nucleotides matching TRBD2. This CDR3 contains 20 residues. Germline CDR1 SGHNT, CDR2 YYREEE (reference sequence). Trimming took 4 bases from V and 0 from J; bases not matched to a gene: 18. For the CDR3, the DNA is TGTGCCAGCAGCCTCCCGATCCCCCCGACTAGCGGACATAGCACAGATACGCAGTATTTT. Translation gives CASSLPIPPTSGHSTDTQYF.

A word on this clonotype: One base away lies a much larger clone, so this may be a sequencing read error. The chain couples TRBV10-3 to TRBJ2-3, with unresolved D. Germline CDR1 is ENHRY and CDR2 is SYGVKD. With 4 bases removed from V and 4 bases from J, the gap between germline ends came to 3 bases. The CDR3 spans 11 residues. The CDR3 sequence: CAISAPDTQYF. DNA of the CDR3: TGTGCCATCAGTGCCCCAGATACGCAGTATTTT.

The V call is TRBV19, the J call TRBJ2-7; 9 bases align to TRBD1. The V gene's germline CDR1 is LNHDA and CDR2 SQIVND (reference sequence). The CDR3 contains 16 residues. V was clipped by 5 bases and J by 1 base; unmatched bases: 9. CDR3 sequence (DNA): TGTGCCAGTAGTGGTCCGGACAGGGGCCCTTCCTACGAGCAGTACTTC. As protein: CASSGPDRGPSYEQYF.

This clonotype was counted at least ten times. The V gene is TRBV5-6, the J gene TRBJ1-2; D gene unclear. Germline V gene lookup returns CDR1 SGHDT and CDR2 YYEEEE. CDR3 length equals 13 residues. V was pared by 6 bases and J by 5 bases, with 14 bases between. CDR3: CASMGGNVYGYTF. CDR3 DNA sequence: TGTGCCAGCATGGGAGGCAACGTGTATGGCTACACCTTC.

This clonotype occurred a few times. The rearrangement uses TRBV27 and TRBJ2-1, with 13 positions matching TRBD2. The CDR3 totals 19 residues. The V gene end was trimmed by 8 bases and the J gene end by 2 bases; junction bases not matched to a gene: 15. CDR1 is MNHEY, CDR2 SMNVEV, per germline (reference sequence). CDR3 nucleotide sequence: TGTGCCAGCTCACCCCCCCCCGGGACTAGCGGGACGACCTACAATGAGCAGTTCTTC. It yields the protein CASSPPPGTSGTTYNEQFF.

This clonotype was observed many times. J is TRBJ1-1 and V is TRBV12-3 or TRBV12-4; D ambiguous. The V and J ends lost 2 bases and 1 base respectively, with 14 bases between them. This CDR3 is 16 amino acids long. CDR3 DNA: TGTGCCAGCAGTTTAAATTTGTCCCCAGCGAACACTGAAGCTTTCTTT. Residues: CASSLNLSPANTEAFF.

This clonotype was seen at least ten times. V usage is TRBV5-6 and J usage is TRBJ2-5, with TRBD2 matching 8 bases. Trimming removed 2 bases from V and 5 bases from J; junction bases left unmatched: 14. The CDR3 contains 17 residues. Germline loops: CDR1 SGHDT, CDR2 YYEEEE. The CDR3: CASSLMAGGGMFETQYF. In nucleotides, the CDR3 is TGTGCCAGCAGCTTAATGGCGGGGGGCGGTATGTTTGAGACCCAGTACTTC.

There are many counts of this clonotype. This sequence joins TRBV3-1 and TRBJ2-7; no firm D call. Germline CDR1 and CDR2: LGHDT and YNNKEL (reference sequence). This CDR3 region has 13 residues. V lost 5 bases to trimming and J lost 2 bases, with 10 bases between them. CDR3 in amino acids: CASSSTGTYEQYF. CDR3 nucleotide sequence: TGTGCCAGCAGCTCGACGGGTACCTACGAGCAGTACTTC.

This clonotype was observed a handful of times. This may arise from a read error, as a much more abundant clone is one base away. J is TRBJ2-5 and V is TRBV20-1, with 7 bases fitting TRBD1. The CDR3 has 14 amino acids. Trimming at V came to 0 bases and at J to 5 bases, leaving 6 bases not matched to a gene. The germline V gene has CDR1 DFQATT and CDR2 SNEGSKA (reference sequence). The CDR3 DNA is TGCAGTGCTAGAGATGGGGGACAGTGGGAGACCCAGTACTTC. Translated: CSARDGGQWETQYF.

This clonotype was seen at least ten times. The gene calls are TRBV20-1 and TRBJ2-2, with D unclear. The V gene's germline CDR1 is DFQATT and CDR2 SNEGSKA (reference sequence). The CDR3 sequence is 12 residues long. V was cut by 0 bases and J by 8 bases, with 7 bases left in between. For the CDR3, the DNA is TGCAGTGCTAGAGATCCTCGGGGGGAGCTGTTTTTT. Translated: CSARDPRGELFF.

This clonotype was picked up many times. The chain uses TRBV27 and TRBJ2-7, with TRBD2 matching 14 bases. Germline V gene data show CDR1 as MNHEY and CDR2 as SMNVEV (reference sequence). The CDR3 length is 19 residues. The J segment lost 0 bases and the V segment lost 5 bases, leaving 12 bases of the junction unmatched. The CDR3 nucleotides read TGTGCCAGCAGTCGAGGGACTAGCGGGGGCCCCGTCCCCTCCTACGAGCAGTACTTC. This sequence encodes CASSRGTSGGPVPSYEQYF.

The sample holds many counts of this clonotype. The chain uses TRBV7-2 and TRBJ1-2, with 7 nucleotides matching TRBD1. The CDR3 covers 15 residues. Germline CDR1 is SGHTA and CDR2 is FQGNSA. The V and J ends lost 0 bases and 6 bases, in that order; junction bases with no gene match: 7. The CDR3 DNA reads as TGTGCCAGCAGCTTAGCACTACGACAGGGAGATGGCTACACCTTC. It codes for CASSLALRQGDGYTF.

The chain recombines TRBV7-9 with TRBJ1-2; 9 bases match TRBD1. The CDR3 has 13 amino acids. Germline V lookup: CDR1 SEHNR, CDR2 FQNEAQ (reference sequence). Unmatched junction bases numbered 7, after V lost 7 bases and J lost 7 bases. The chain's CDR3 is CASIPTGGSGYTF. The CDR3 nucleotides are TGTGCCAGCATCCCGACAGGGGGTAGTGGCTACACCTTC. The full variable domain, its missing parts supplied by reference TRBV7-9 and TRBJ1-2, is DTGVSQNPRHKITKRGQNVTFRCDPISEHNRLYWYRQTLGQGPEFLTYFQNEAQLEKSRLLSDRFSAERPKGSFSTLEIQRTEQGDSAMYLCASIPTGGSGYTFGSGTRLTVV.

This clonotype was seen repeatedly, ten times or more. The chain employs TRBV3-1 and TRBJ1-6; D remains unclear. This CDR3 comprises 13 residues. Germline CDR1 is LGHDT and CDR2 is YNNKEL (reference sequence). V lost 1 base and J 8 bases, leaving 6 bases between the germline ends. DNA for the CDR3: TGTGCCAGCAGCCAAGCGCAGCATTCACCCCTCCACTTT. Translation gives CASSQAQHSPLHF. Full variable domain (outside the CDR3, taken from reference TRBV3-1 and TRBJ1-6): DTAVSQTPKYLVTQMGNDKSIKCEQNLGHDTMYWYKQDSKKFLKIMFSYNNKELIINETVPNRFSPKSPDKAHLNLHINSLELGDSAVYFCASSQAQHSPLHFGNGTRLTVT.

Regarding this clonotype: Compared with germline, one end of the junction differs, possibly owing to a read error. The J gene is TRBJ2-2, the V gene TRBV7-7; 10 bases are shared with TRBD2. The germline V gene encodes CDR1 SSHAT and CDR2 FNYEAQ (reference sequence). The CDR3 contains 17 residues. For the CDR3, the DNA is TGTGCTAGCAGCTTGGAGCTAGCGGGAGTACGCCTCGGGGAGCTGTTTTTT. Its translation is CASSLELAGVRLGELFF.